These 32 T cell receptor beta chains share one sample of origin, sequenced in a study of cytotoxic CD8 clonotypes in ibrutinib-treated CLL. The protocol was immunoSEQ multiplex PCR, while the TCRdb copy is restricted to in-frame clones and leaves out a portion. The sample records tens of thousands of clones, about 85% being singletons. Source: PBMCs, taken after 12 months of ibrutinib treatment. These receptors were collected from a human donor with chronic lymphocytic leukemia.

This clone was seen more than once but under ten times. The chain employs TRBV6-5 and TRBJ1-6, with D perhaps matching TRBD1 (5 bases). Germline CDR1 is MNHEY and CDR2 is SVGAGI. V dropped 5 bases and J dropped 10 bases, with 12 bases sitting between them. This CDR3 is built from 13 residues. CDR3 region: CASSPRTHSPLHF. The CDR3 nucleotides are TGTGCCAGCAGTCCCCGGACACACTCACCCCTCCACTTT.

V is TRBV5-1 and J is TRBJ2-5; D might be TRBD1 or TRBD2, each matching 5 bases. The V end lost 7 bases, the J end lost 4 bases, and 17 bases lay between the germline ends. Germline CDR1 and CDR2: SGHRS and YFSETQ. The CDR3 totals 14 residues. The CDR3 DNA sequence: TGCGCCAGCGGGCAGCAGGGAGTAGGAGAGACCCAGTACTTC. Residues: CASGQQGVGETQYF.

This clone was picked up a small number of times. CDR3 nucleotide sequence: TGCGCCAGCAGCCAAGTGGATTTCTTGCCAGGGAGTCCTTACGAGCAGTACTTC. Residues: CASSQVDFLPGSPYEQYF. The chain couples TRBV4-1 to TRBJ2-7; D tentatively fits TRBD1 or TRBD2 (5 bases each). The germline V gene encodes CDR1 MGHRA and CDR2 YSYEKL. This CDR3 has 18 residues. Trimming cost V 1 base and J 4 bases, with 23 bases left between them.

The V call is TRBV5-6, the J call TRBJ2-2; possibly TRBD2 for D (6 bases). This CDR3 is built from 16 residues. V lost 6 bases, J lost 0 bases, and 15 bases lay in between. Per germline, CDR1 SGHDT and CDR2 YYEEEE. CDR3 amino acids: CASTKWDFANTGELFF. The CDR3 nucleotides are TGTGCCAGCACCAAATGGGACTTCGCGAACACCGGGGAGCTGTTTTTT.

Of note for this clone: Other DNA sequences in this specimen translate into the identical CDR3. The chain carries TRBV11-3 and TRBJ2-3; D possibly corresponds to TRBD2 (7 bases). This CDR3 is 15 amino acids long. V shed 3 bases and J shed 3 bases, with 13 bases lying between them. From germline, CDR1 is SGHNT and CDR2 YENEEA. CDR3 loop: CASSLGAGETDTQYF. Here the CDR3 DNA reads TGTGCCAGCAGCTTGGGGGCGGGGGAAACAGATACGCAGTATTTT. The variable domain in full, with the rest retrieved from reference TRBV11-3 and TRBJ2-3, is EAGVVQSPRYKIIEKKQPVAFWCNPISGHNTLYWYLQNLGQGPELLIRYENEEAVDDSQLPKDRFSAERLKGVDSTLKIQPAELGDSAVYLCASSLGAGETDTQYFGPGTRLTVL.

V and J are TRBV11-2 and TRBJ2-5; TRBD1 matches at 7 bases. Looked up from germline, CDR1 is SGHAT and CDR2 is FQNNGV. This CDR3 comprises 17 residues. The junction had 8 bases not matched to a gene; V was cut back by 1 base and J by 0 bases. CDR3 sequence reads: CASSLGGAGGHQETQYF. CDR3 DNA sequence: TGTGCCAGCAGCTTAGGTGGGGCAGGGGGACACCAAGAGACCCAGTACTTC.

The chain joins TRBV10-3 to TRBJ1-2; no clear D gene. V was pared by 3 bases and J by 0 bases, with 17 bases between. The germline V gene has CDR1 ENHRY and CDR2 SYGVKD. The CDR3 has 17 residues. CDR3 protein: CAISDGGSFIANYGYTF. The CDR3 bases are TGTGCCATCAGTGATGGTGGGAGCTTCATAGCTAACTATGGCTACACCTTC.

The CDR3 loop reads CASSGSGLWGNQPQHF. CDR3 bases: TGTGCCAGCAGTGGCTCGGGGCTTTGGGGCAATCAGCCCCAGCATTTT. V and J are TRBV28 and TRBJ1-5, with D possibly being TRBD1 (5 bases). V lost 5 bases, J lost 2 bases, and 16 bases lay in between. Germline V lookup: CDR1 MDHEN, CDR2 SYDVKM. The CDR3 covers 16 residues.

This CDR3 reads CASSLMGYLSTDTQYF. CDR3 nucleotide sequence: TGTGCCAGCAGCTTAATGGGATACCTCAGCACAGATACGCAGTATTTT. The V call is TRBV7-3, the J call TRBJ2-3; no reliable D call. With 1 base removed from V and 0 bases from J, the gap between germline ends came to 11 bases. The CDR3 sequence is 16 residues long. Germline V lookup: CDR1 SGHTA, CDR2 FQGTGA.

The gene calls are TRBV4-3 and TRBJ2-7, with a possible D match to TRBD1 (6 bases). V was clipped by 5 bases and J by 3 bases, with 20 bases between them. Germline CDR1 is LGHNA and CDR2 is YSLEER. This CDR3 is built from 16 residues. CDR3 in DNA: TGCGCCAGCAGCGCCTACCCCGGGACAAGCAACTACGAGCAGTACTTC. Its protein product is CASSAYPGTSNYEQYF.

The chain combines TRBV7-9 with TRBJ2-1, with D uncertain. Germline loops: CDR1 SEHNR, CDR2 FQNEAQ (reference sequence). With 4 bases removed from V and 6 bases from J, the gap between germline ends came to 4 bases. The CDR3 runs 11 residues. CDR3 coding DNA: TGTGCCAGCAGCTGGGCCAATGAGCAGTTCTTC. Its translation is CASSWANEQFF.

The V and J genes are TRBV27 and TRBJ1-6; TRBD1 agrees at 7 bases. The junction had 5 bases not matched to a gene; V was cut back by 5 bases and J by 7 bases. CDR3 size: 14 residues. Germline CDR1 is MNHEY and CDR2 is SMNVEV (reference sequence). The DNA of the CDR3 is TGTGCCAGCAGTCATCCGGGACAGAATTCACCCCTCCACTTT. This gives the protein CASSHPGQNSPLHF.

The chain combines TRBV7-9 with TRBJ1-4; perhaps TRBD1 as D (5 bases). This CDR3 contains 15 residues. Trimming left V 5 bases short and J 9 bases short, with 19 bases between. Germline V gives CDR1 SEHNR, CDR2 FQNEAQ (reference sequence). The CDR3 here is CASSTGVHPDKKLFF. CDR3 in DNA: TGTGCCAGCAGCACGGGGGTCCACCCAGACAAAAAACTGTTTTTT.

The rearrangement uses TRBV19 and TRBJ1-2; D is unclear. Germline assignment: CDR1 LNHDA and CDR2 SQIVND (reference sequence). This CDR3 is 13 amino acids long. V shed 5 bases and J shed 0 bases, with 7 bases lying between them. The CDR3 loop reads CASSSGTNYGYTF. CDR3 DNA sequence: TGTGCCAGTAGTTCCGGTACTAACTATGGCTACACCTTC.

The chain combines TRBV7-9 with TRBJ2-3; D possibly uses TRBD1 or TRBD2 (6 bases each). Trimming stripped 5 bases from V and 2 bases from J, with 20 bases between. Per the germline V gene, CDR1 is SEHNR and CDR2 is FQNEAQ (reference sequence). This CDR3 is 17 amino acids long. CDR3: CASSPAGGRVHTDTQYF. CDR3 DNA sequence: TGTGCCAGCAGCCCCGCCGGGGGCAGGGTACACACAGATACGCAGTATTTT.

CDR3 protein: CSAWAQYF. The CDR3 DNA is TGCAGCGCTTGGGCCCAGTACTTC. The chain employs TRBV29-1 and TRBJ2-5; D is unresolved. The CDR3 sequence is 8 residues long. V shed 7 bases and J shed 9 bases, with 6 bases lying between them. The germline gives CDR1 SQVTM, CDR2 ANQGSEA.

The rearrangement joins TRBV27 to TRBJ1-2, with 7 bases identical to TRBD1. CDR3 size: 15 residues. The germline gives CDR1 MNHEY, CDR2 SMNVEV (reference sequence). With 5 bases clipped from V and 8 bases from J, the junction kept 14 bases outside the gene matches. CDR3 coding DNA: TGTGCCAGCAGTGGTTGGGGGGCAGGGGGAGGCGGCTACACCTTC. Protein: CASSGWGAGGGGYTF.

The sample holds one count of this clone. The rearrangement links TRBV7-3 to TRBJ1-1, with no clear D. CDR3 length: 13 residues. Germline V gives CDR1 SGHTA, CDR2 FQGTGA. The V end lost 5 bases, the J end lost 5 bases, and 12 bases lay between the germline ends. The CDR3 region has the DNA TGTGCCAGCAGCCCTCAGGAAGGGACTGAAGCTTTCTTT. This translates into CASSPQEGTEAFF.

The gene calls are TRBV5-4 and TRBJ2-1; the D gene could be TRBD1 or TRBD2 (5 bases each). Deletions cut 7 bases from V and 1 base from J, with 9 bases between. Germline loops: CDR1 SGHNT, CDR2 YYREEE (reference sequence). The CDR3 is made up of 13 amino acids. CDR3: CASLGESYNEQFF. The CDR3 DNA follows: TGTGCCAGCCTGGGGGAATCCTACAATGAGCAGTTCTTC.

This clone was recorded once. The junction departs from germline at one end; a sequencing error may be responsible. The V gene is TRBV27, the J gene TRBJ1-2; D gene ambiguous. CDR1 is MNHEY, CDR2 SMNVEV, per germline (reference sequence). This CDR3 spans 15 amino acids. The CDR3 spells CASSFTPHPKYGYTF. The CDR3 DNA sequence: TGTGCCAGCAGTTTTACGCCCCACCCTAAGTATGGCTACACCTTC.

The rearrangement uses TRBV27 and TRBJ1-2, with unresolved D. Germline values: CDR1 MNHEY, CDR2 SMNVEV (reference sequence). The CDR3 has 13 amino acids. V was cut by 0 bases and J by 3 bases, with 5 bases left in between. The CDR3 spells CASSLSPDYGYTF. The CDR3, as DNA: TGTGCCAGCAGTTTATCGCCGGACTATGGCTACACCTTC.

The chain employs TRBV10-3 and TRBJ1-1, with unresolved D. The CDR3 has 15 amino acids. Germline assignment: CDR1 ENHRY and CDR2 SYGVKD. Trimming shortened V by 0 bases and J by 1 base, and 9 bases separated the two germline ends. The CDR3 DNA reads TGTGCCATCAGTGAGTCAAGGGTGTGGAACACTGAAGCTTTCTTT. The encoded protein is CAISESRVWNTEAFF.

V and J are TRBV15 and TRBJ2-1; TRBD1 aligns across 7 bases. Germline values: CDR1 LNHNV, CDR2 YYDKDF (reference sequence). Trimming removed 5 bases from V and 0 bases from J; junction bases left unmatched: 13. This CDR3 comprises 18 residues. The CDR3 coding sequence is TGTGCCACCAGCTCTCCGGGACAGCGATTGAGCTCCTACAATGAGCAGTTCTTC. Its translation: CATSSPGQRLSSYNEQFF.

This clone has a handful of counts. The chain is built from TRBV7-9 and TRBJ2-5; 7 nucleotides agree with TRBD1. The CDR3 length is 16 residues. The trim removed 6 bases at V and 0 bases at J, leaving 10 bases unmatched. CDR1 and CDR2 (germline): SEHNR, FQNEAQ (reference sequence). The CDR3 coding sequence is TGTGCCAGCAGACCCCGACAGGGTGGCCACCAAGAGACCCAGTACTTC. Translating gives CASRPRQGGHQETQYF.

This clone is a singleton in its sample. This sequence joins TRBV7-3 and TRBJ2-5, with 7 bases aligning to TRBD2. The germline gives CDR1 SGHTA, CDR2 FQGTGA. The CDR3 extends over 13 amino acids. Losses at the gene ends were 8 bases for V and 5 bases for J; bases not matched to a gene: 8. The CDR3, as DNA: TGTGCCAGCGCAAAGCGGGACTCGGAGACCCAGTACTTC. It is translated as CASAKRDSETQYF.

This clone was seen repeatedly, ten times or more. The chain is built from TRBV11-3 and TRBJ2-3, with D perhaps matching TRBD2 (5 bases). Trimming took off 3 bases at V and 0 bases at J, with 13 bases between the two ends. This CDR3 has 16 residues. The germline gives CDR1 SGHNT, CDR2 YENEEA. Here the CDR3 reads CASSLGRRESTDTQYF. In DNA, the CDR3 is TGTGCCAGCAGCTTGGGTCGCCGGGAAAGCACAGATACGCAGTATTTT.

This chain links TRBV7-9 with TRBJ1-4; perhaps TRBD1 as D (6 bases). This CDR3 comprises 15 residues. V was pared by 3 bases and J by 8 bases, with 16 bases between. Germline V gene sequence: CDR1 SEHNR, CDR2 FQNEAQ (reference sequence). Written as DNA, the CDR3 is TGTGCCAGCAGCTTGCCCGGGACAAGGGCGGAAAAACTGTTTTTT. It is translated as CASSLPGTRAEKLFF.

This chain joins TRBV4-2 and TRBJ2-3; the D is unclear. The CDR3 runs to 15 residues. The germline CDR1 and CDR2 sequences are LGHNA and YNFKEQ. V lost 0 bases to trimming and J lost 6 bases, with 13 bases between them. This CDR3 reads CASSQELSPRDTQYF. The CDR3 DNA reads TGTGCCAGCAGCCAAGAGCTTTCCCCTAGGGATACGCAGTATTTT.

V usage is TRBV5-6 and J usage is TRBJ2-5; tentatively, D is TRBD1 or TRBD2 (5 bases each). The CDR3 length is 16 residues. Germline V gives CDR1 SGHDT, CDR2 YYEEEE. V shed 2 bases and J shed 2 bases, with 16 bases lying between them. Written as DNA, the CDR3 is TGTGCCAGCAGCTTACCGGGACGCCGCAGGCAAGAGACCCAGTACTTC. Protein sequence: CASSLPGRRRQETQYF.

This chain uses TRBV9 with TRBJ2-3; D unresolved. V lost 0 bases and J lost 6, with 14 bases in between. Germline V gene sequence: CDR1 SGDLS, CDR2 YYNGEE. This CDR3 is built from 15 residues. The CDR3 here is CASSVALRPSDTQYF. The CDR3, as DNA: TGTGCCAGCAGCGTAGCCCTCCGACCCTCGGATACGCAGTATTTT.

The V gene is TRBV2, the J gene TRBJ1-6, with a possible D match to TRBD1 (5 bases). CDR3 size: 12 residues. Trimming cost V 10 bases and J 7 bases, with 11 bases left between them. Germline V gene lookup returns CDR1 SNHLY and CDR2 FYNNEI. DNA of the CDR3: TGTGCCAACCGGGACCTAAATTCACCCCTCCACTTT. This encodes CANRDLNSPLHF.

The chain recombines TRBV28 with TRBJ2-5; TRBD1 matches at 8 bases. CDR3 size: 16 residues. Germline V CDR1 and CDR2: MDHEN, SYDVKM. Trimming cost V 10 bases and J 5 bases; bases outside gene matches: 18. Here the CDR3 DNA reads TGTGCCACCCAGTTTTGGGGACAGGCGACCCGGGAGACCCAGTACTTC. Translation gives CATQFWGQATRETQYF.